Sequencing of this T cell receptor beta chain was carried out in a study of T cell responses to AZD1222 COVID-19 vaccine. The overall study: Second-dose intervals of approximately 4 or approximately 12 weeks were pooled.

Regarding this clone: What it recognizes is unknown.

The repertoire was sequenced with immunoSEQ multiplex PCR; TCRdb's copy has only in-frame clones and lacks some. The data hold approximately 91,000 clones, with 70% to 90% observed a single time. Study-wide results and caveats: Only 5 or 6 individuals given AZD1222 were seropositive at baseline.

The receptor was isolated from an adult in good health. Sequencing was performed on peripheral blood, taken on day 0 of AZD1222 vaccination.

The CDR3 DNA reads as TGTGCCAGCAGTTTACAAGGCAGAAACGAGCAGTACTTC. The encoded protein is CASSLQGRNEQYF. The chain links TRBV28 to TRBJ2-7; D uncertain. Germline V CDR1 and CDR2: MDHEN, SYDVKM. V was shortened by 2 bases and J by 5 bases, with 10 bases between the two germline ends. The CDR3 has 13 amino acids.